This TCR beta chain was captured by sequencing in a study of blood T cells in healthy people across ages. Across the whole study: The capture of about one barcoded beta molecule per two T cells was achieved by template switching.

Study observations and caveats: The authors considered diversity estimates from one million T cells to be underestimates.

This clonotype occurred a few times. Its antigen is still unknown. CDR3 length equals 14 residues. Trimming at V came to 4 bases and at J to 8 bases, leaving 9 bases not matched to a gene. In germline, CDR1 is DFQATT, CDR2 SNEGSKA (reference sequence). The second PCR ran roughly 6 to 11 cycles with a sample-barcoded 5' primer and J-beta primers. TCRdb reprocessed the 5' RACE reads with MiXCR, giving one entry per CDR3 protein. Counted here are some 1.1 million distinct CDR3 sequences, less than 45% occurring once; the ten biggest clones make up around 13%. The chain couples TRBV20-1 to TRBJ2-2, with 8 bases lining up with TRBD2. The source is a man aged 18 to 29 in good health. The sequencing sample was made of blood. The CDR3 bases are TGCAGTGCTACCCAAGGGACTAGTAGAGGGGAGCTGTTTTTT. The encoded protein is CSATQGTSRGELFF.